These T cell receptor beta chains were read from a single sample in a study of cytomegalovirus exposure and HLA in healthy donors. The protocol was immunoSEQ multiplex PCR, while the TCRdb copy is restricted to in-frame clones and leaves out a portion. This sample carries 150,000 to 250,000 clones, approximately 78% of them seen once, and the ten largest clones take under 7.5%. The sequenced sample consisted of PBMCs. These receptors originate from a woman in her forties or fifties in good health and CMV-seropositive. Both conserved end residues are part of each CDR3. The order of the fields is D gene, clone size, V gene, J gene, CDR3 DNA, CDR3 protein. D genes are given only for firm matches. Expanded clones are given a class, and other clones once, few, many or no size at all.

-	-	TRBV5-6	TRBJ2-3	TGTGCCAGCAGCCACGGGAGTTACGGCACAGATACGCAGTATTTT	CASSHGSYGTDTQYF
TRBD1	once	TRBV10-1	TRBJ2-3	TGCGCCAGCAGTGAGGCGGGACAGGGGTCAGATACGCAGTATTTT	CASSEAGQGSDTQYF
-	-	TRBV21-1	TRBJ1-6	TGTGCCAGCAGCAAAGCGCGAGGAAGCGGATCACCCCTCCACTTT	CASSKARGSGSPLHF
-	-	TRBV27	TRBJ1-4	TGTGCCAGCAGTTTAGCAGGGTTTGGGGAAAAACTGTTTTTT	CASSLAGFGEKLFF
-	-	TRBV2	TRBJ2-7	TGTGCCAGCAGTGTGGGGACAACCTCCTACGAGCAGTACTTC	CASSVGTTSYEQYF
TRBD1	-	TRBV14	TRBJ2-7	TGTGCCAGCAGCCTCGGGACAGGGGGGGACTACGAGCAGTACTTC	CASSLGTGGDYEQYF
TRBD2	-	TRBV7-3	TRBJ2-1	TGTGCCAGCAGCTTGTACGGGACTACGAACAATGAGCAGTTCTTC	CASSLYGTTNNEQFF
-	-	TRBV28	TRBJ2-1	TGTGCCAGCAGCCCTTTCGATGAGCAGTTCTTC	CASSPFDEQFF
TRBD1	-	TRBV28	TRBJ2-1	TGTGCCAGCAGTCTAACCCGGGACAGGGGGCCCGTCAATGAGCAGTTCTTC	CASSLTRDRGPVNEQFF
-	-	TRBV2	TRBJ2-5	TGTGCCAGCAGGCAGGGTTCTCAAGAGACCCAGTACTTC	CASRQGSQETQYF
-	-	TRBV7-2	TRBJ1-2	TGTGCCAGCAGATCAGGGGTTTCCTATGGCTACACCTTC	CASRSGVSYGYTF
-	-	TRBV13	TRBJ2-6	TGTGCCAGCAGCTTAGTTGCTGGGGTAGTCCCTGGGGCCAACGGCCTGACTTTC	CASSLVAGVVPGANGLTF
-	-	TRBV28	TRBJ2-5	TGTGCCAGCACCAAGCCCCCCGAGCCCCAGTACTTC	CASTKPPEPQYF
TRBD2	-	TRBV5-4	TRBJ2-5	TGTGCCAGCAGCCCACCCGGGACTAGCGGGAGAAGTAAAGAGACCCAGTACTTC	CASSPPGTSGRSKETQYF
TRBD1	-	TRBV28	TRBJ2-1	TGTGCCAGCAGTCCTCCGGGACAGTGGGACAATGAGCAGTTCTTC	CASSPPGQWDNEQFF